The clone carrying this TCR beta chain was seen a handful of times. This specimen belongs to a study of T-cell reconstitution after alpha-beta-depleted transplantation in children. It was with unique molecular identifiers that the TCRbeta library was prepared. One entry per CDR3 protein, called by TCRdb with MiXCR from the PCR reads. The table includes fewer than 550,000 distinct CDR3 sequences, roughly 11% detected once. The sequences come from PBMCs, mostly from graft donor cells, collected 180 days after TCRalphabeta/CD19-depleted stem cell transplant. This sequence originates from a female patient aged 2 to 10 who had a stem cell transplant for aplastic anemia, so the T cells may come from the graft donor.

CDR3: CASSYSRVIDEQFF. The DNA of the CDR3 is TGTGCCAGCAGTTACTCCAGGGTAATCGATGAGCAGTTCTTC. V gene TRBV6-5 combines with J gene TRBJ2-1; TRBD1 might be the D (5 bases). The V gene's germline CDR1 is MNHEY and CDR2 SVGAGI. CDR3 size: 14 residues. The V and J ends lost 0 bases and 8 bases respectively, with 11 bases between them.